Detailed here is one TCR beta chain. Antigen specificity is unknown. The PCR used 60 Vbeta and 13 Jbeta primers. How the authors handled the data: An analysis performed later counted 70 million to 90 million unique TCR beta chains (roughly 11 million of them shared). Sequenced by immunoSEQ multiplex PCR; TCRdb stores in-frame clones only, minus some. V, J and clone size are taken as reported in that table, and D and trimming were inferred from the DNA itself. This sample has 100,000 to 150,000 clones, with approximately 80% found just once. The data were taken from a study of cytomegalovirus exposure and HLA in healthy donors. Study-level findings and limits: Presence/absence analyses supposed approximately even sequencing depth among donors. HLA-A and HLA-B allele assignments for most subjects were reportedly predicted accurately using TCR beta sequences. A later analysis showed that HLA-associated TCR beta chains had undergone more clonal expansion than equally common others.

Sequencing used PBMCs. The TCR sequence derives from a human donor in good health.

The CDR3 loop is CASSSTYTDTQYF. For the CDR3, the DNA is TGTGCCAGCAGTTCGACTTATACAGATACGCAGTATTTT. The chain uses TRBV6-6 and TRBJ2-3; D gene unclear. The CDR3 is 13 residues long. Trimming removed 4 bases from V and 3 bases from J, with 8 bases in between. Germline V gives CDR1 MNHNY, CDR2 SVGAGI (reference sequence).